The 28 T cell receptor beta chains presented below share a single source sample, sequenced in a study of cytomegalovirus exposure and HLA in healthy donors. Assay used: immunoSEQ multiplex PCR; TCRdb lists only in-frame clones, some missing. This table holds approximately 140,000 clones, roughly 88% found once. The sequencing input was PBMCs. The receptors were sampled from a woman aged 18 to 35 in good health and CMV-seropositive.

This clone was seen a handful of times. The chain has TRBV6-6 and TRBJ1-1, with D possibly being TRBD1 (6 bases). The CDR3 is made up of 15 amino acids. The germline V gene encodes CDR1 MNHNY and CDR2 SVGAGI (reference sequence). V was pared by 11 bases and J by 4 bases, with 23 bases between. The CDR3 here is CAAVNGDIPGTEAFF. The CDR3, as DNA: TGTGCCGCCGTTAACGGGGACATTCCGGGCACTGAAGCTTTCTTT.

The chain links TRBV27 to TRBJ2-5; 7 bases are shared with TRBD2. Germline assignment: CDR1 MNHEY and CDR2 SMNVEV (reference sequence). J gave up 7 bases and V 4 bases, and 12 bases lay outside the gene matches. This CDR3 has 15 residues. CDR3 protein: CASSSGTTALGTQYF. In DNA, the CDR3 is TGTGCCAGCAGTTCCGGGACTACCGCCTTAGGGACCCAGTACTTC.

The V call is TRBV19, the J call TRBJ2-7; 7 bases line up with TRBD1. The J segment lost 0 bases and the V segment lost 4 bases, leaving 3 bases of the junction unmatched. The CDR3 sequence is 14 residues long. Germline V gene sequence: CDR1 LNHDA, CDR2 SQIVND (reference sequence). The CDR3 DNA follows: TGTGCCAGTAGTACGGGACAGAACTCCTACGAGCAGTACTTC. Its protein product is CASSTGQNSYEQYF.

The V gene is TRBV27, the J gene TRBJ2-7, with D possibly matching TRBD1 (6 bases). With 5 bases removed from V and 3 bases from J, the gap between germline ends came to 14 bases. Per the germline V gene, CDR1 is MNHEY and CDR2 is SMNVEV (reference sequence). This CDR3 has 14 amino acids. CDR3: CASSLTGPYYEQYF. The CDR3 nucleotides are TGTGCCAGCAGTCTGACAGGTCCTTACTACGAGCAGTACTTC.

V usage is TRBV27 and J usage is TRBJ1-5; TRBD1 aligns across 7 bases. CDR3 size: 15 residues. After removal of 5 bases from V and 4 bases from J, the junction contained 8 bases not matched to a gene. In germline, CDR1 is MNHEY, CDR2 SMNVEV (reference sequence). CDR3 amino acids: CASSPLQGRNQPQHF. CDR3 DNA sequence: TGTGCCAGCAGTCCTCTACAGGGGAGGAATCAGCCCCAGCATTTT.

The J gene is TRBJ2-2, the V gene TRBV28, with 11 bases lining up with TRBD2. The CDR3 sequence is 16 residues long. The J segment lost 0 bases and the V segment lost 8 bases, leaving 5 bases of the junction unmatched. Germline loops: CDR1 MDHEN, CDR2 SYDVKM. The CDR3 bases are TGTGCCAGCTGCACTAGCGGGGGCCCGAACACCGGGGAGCTGTTTTTT. Residues: CASCTSGGPNTGELFF.

The V gene is TRBV28, the J gene TRBJ2-1; D unclear. The CDR3 has 12 residues. V was cut by 3 bases and J by 5 bases, with 5 bases left in between. Germline V gives CDR1 MDHEN, CDR2 SYDVKM. The CDR3 loop is CASSFPNNEQFF. The CDR3 nucleotides read TGTGCCAGCAGTTTCCCAAACAATGAGCAGTTCTTC.

This chain joins TRBV5-1 and TRBJ2-2, with 7 nucleotides matching TRBD1. The trim removed 2 bases at V and 5 bases at J, leaving 0 bases unmatched. This CDR3 comprises 13 residues. Germline V gene lookup returns CDR1 SGHRS and CDR2 YFSETQ. CDR3 loop: CASSLQGTGELFF. CDR3 DNA: TGCGCCAGCAGCTTACAGGGGACCGGGGAGCTGTTTTTT.

The V and J genes are TRBV5-4 and TRBJ2-1; possible D gene TRBD2, 6 bases. Trimming shortened V by 4 bases and J by 4 bases, and 12 bases separated the two germline ends. Germline lookup yields CDR1 SGHNT and CDR2 YYREEE (reference sequence). This CDR3 contains 14 residues. This CDR3 is CASSLPRGYNEQFF. CDR3 sequence (DNA): TGTGCCAGCAGCCTCCCGCGGGGTTACAATGAGCAGTTCTTC.

This clone is a singleton in its sample. This chain connects TRBV7-2 to TRBJ1-1; D perhaps matches TRBD1 (6 bases). Germline V gives CDR1 SGHTA, CDR2 FQGNSA. Trimming removed 0 bases at V and 2 bases at J, with 10 bases between. The CDR3 runs 15 residues. Here the CDR3 reads CASSLAPTGNTEAFF. CDR3 in DNA: TGTGCCAGCAGCTTAGCTCCGACAGGTAACACTGAAGCTTTCTTT.

Regarding this clone: This sample includes further DNA sequences coding for the same CDR3. The chain has TRBV28 and TRBJ1-5, with 7 positions matching TRBD1. The CDR3 runs 13 residues. CDR1 is MDHEN and CDR2 is SYDVKM in the germline V gene. Unmatched junction bases numbered 2, after V lost 5 bases and J lost 4 bases. CDR3: CASSRQGNQPQHF. The CDR3 DNA reads TGTGCCAGCAGTCGACAGGGAAATCAGCCCCAGCATTTT.

This clone occurred a few times. The chain recombines TRBV5-5 with TRBJ1-2; D may be TRBD1 (6 bases). The germline V gene has CDR1 SGHKS and CDR2 YYEKEE (reference sequence). V gave up 4 bases and J gave up 8 bases, with 15 bases separating them. The length of the CDR3 is 13 residues. Written as DNA, the CDR3 is TGTGCCAGCAGCACTCGACAGGTGTACGGCTACACCTTC. It specifies CASSTRQVYGYTF.

The chain recombines TRBV27 with TRBJ2-1; D call uncertain. CDR3 length: 14 amino acids. V was trimmed by 7 bases and J by 2 bases, leaving 12 bases between them. In germline, CDR1 is MNHEY, CDR2 SMNVEV (reference sequence). The CDR3 DNA reads as TGTGCCAGCACCCCCTCGGTCCCCTACAATGAGCAGTTCTTC. Protein: CASTPSVPYNEQFF.

The chain couples TRBV18 to TRBJ1-2; tentative D call: TRBD1 (6 bases). Germline V gene lookup returns CDR1 KGHSH and CDR2 LQKENI. CDR3 length equals 14 residues. Trimming removed 6 bases from V and 3 bases from J, with 14 bases in between. This chain's CDR3 is CASSQDRNYYGYTF. The CDR3 DNA reads TGTGCCAGCTCCCAAGACAGGAATTACTATGGCTACACCTTC.

V is TRBV28 and J is TRBJ1-5, with 11 bases aligning to TRBD1. CDR3 length: 15 amino acids. The V gene's germline CDR1 is MDHEN and CDR2 SYDVKM. Unmatched junction bases numbered 9, after V lost 8 bases and J lost 6 bases. The CDR3 DNA is TGTGCCAGCGGGAGGACAGGGGGCCTTGCTCAGCCCCAGCATTTT. This sequence encodes CASGRTGGLAQPQHF.

CDR3 residues: CASSQGQGKLFF. CDR3 bases: TGTGCCAGCAGCCAAGGACAGGGAAAACTGTTTTTT. J is TRBJ1-4 and V is TRBV14, with 7 bases identical to TRBD1. CDR1 and CDR2 from the germline V gene are SGHDN and FVKESK. The CDR3 spans 12 residues. V trimming: 1 base; J trimming: 10 bases; junction bases outside the gene matches: 0. The full variable domain, with the rest looked up from reference TRBV14 and TRBJ1-4, is EAGVTQFPSHSVIEKGQTVTLRCDPISGHDNLYWYRRVMGKEIKFLLHFVKESKQDESGMPNNRFLAERTGGTYSTLKVQPAELEDSGVYFCASSQGQGKLFFGSGTQLSVL.

The chain carries TRBV12-5 and TRBJ1-5; a weak D match, TRBD1 (6 bases). Deletions cut 9 bases from V and 7 bases from J, with 16 bases between. Germline loops: CDR1 LGHNT, CDR2 FRNRAP. The CDR3 sequence is 13 residues long. The CDR3 protein is CASWGGGDQPQHF. The CDR3 DNA is TGTGCTAGCTGGGGAGGGGGGGACCAGCCCCAGCATTTT.

The genes are TRBV9 and TRBJ2-7; 7 nucleotides match TRBD2. The germline gives CDR1 SGDLS, CDR2 YYNGEE. J was trimmed by 5 bases and V by 0 bases; bases with no gene match: 8. The CDR3 length is 15 residues. The DNA of the CDR3 is TGTGCCAGCAGCGTAGAGGGCGGGAGTAGAGACGAGCAGTACTTC. Translated, it gives CASSVEGGSRDEQYF.

J is TRBJ1-3 and V is TRBV28, with TRBD1 matching 8 bases. The trim removed 5 bases at V and 2 bases at J, leaving 2 bases unmatched. The CDR3 is made up of 14 amino acids. Germline V gives CDR1 MDHEN, CDR2 SYDVKM. The CDR3 protein is CASSPQGAGNTIYF. CDR3 sequence (DNA): TGTGCCAGCAGTCCACAGGGGGCTGGAAACACCATATATTTT.

The gene calls are TRBV27 and TRBJ2-5, with 12 positions matching TRBD2. V shed 6 bases, J shed 5 bases, and the junction held 7 bases outside the gene matches. The germline V gene has CDR1 MNHEY and CDR2 SMNVEV (reference sequence). The CDR3 totals 15 residues. The CDR3 region has the DNA TGTGCCAGCAGCAGACTAGCGGGGGAGTCGGAGACCCAGTACTTC. The encoded protein is CASSRLAGESETQYF.

This chain connects TRBV18 to TRBJ2-2; D gene unclear. This CDR3 spans 14 amino acids. Germline V gene data show CDR1 as KGHSH and CDR2 as LQKENI. Trimming removed 0 bases at V and 4 bases at J, with 6 bases between. CDR3 DNA sequence: TGTGCCAGCTCACCACCGGAGTTCACCGGGGAGCTGTTTTTT. This gives the protein CASSPPEFTGELFF.

The rearrangement uses TRBV9 and TRBJ2-2; perhaps TRBD2 as D (6 bases). V was cut by 0 bases and J by 4 bases, with 13 bases left in between. This CDR3 is 16 amino acids long. CDR1 and CDR2 from the germline V gene are SGDLS and YYNGEE. The CDR3 region is CASSVAGGGGTGELFF. DNA for the CDR3: TGTGCCAGCAGCGTAGCCGGGGGTGGGGGCACCGGGGAGCTGTTTTTT.

V gene TRBV5-4 combines with J gene TRBJ2-7; D may be TRBD2 (5 bases). There are 14 residues in the CDR3. V was trimmed by 3 bases and J by 6 bases, leaving 16 bases between them. Germline assignment: CDR1 SGHNT and CDR2 YYREEE (reference sequence). The CDR3 sequence: CASSYDLALFEQYF. Written as DNA, the CDR3 is TGTGCCAGCAGCTATGACCTAGCCCTATTCGAGCAGTACTTC.

The chain joins TRBV7-3 to TRBJ1-1, with 8 bases lining up with TRBD1. The CDR3 contains 13 residues. Germline CDR1 SGHTA, CDR2 FQGTGA. V lost 2 bases, J lost 11 bases, and 7 bases stayed unmatched. This CDR3 reads CASSLRAGGYAFF. The DNA of the CDR3 is TGTGCCAGCAGCTTACGTGCAGGGGGCTATGCTTTCTTT. The variable domain in full, with the rest retrieved from reference TRBV7-3 and TRBJ1-1, is GAGVSQTPSNKVTEKGKYVELRCDPISGHTALYWYRQSLGQGPEFLIYFQGTGAADDSGLPNDRFFAVRPEGSVSTLKIQRTERGDSAVYLCASSLRAGGYAFFGQGTRLTVV.

This chain connects TRBV28 to TRBJ2-3, with 14 positions matching TRBD2. Germline V lookup: CDR1 MDHEN, CDR2 SYDVKM. The CDR3 extends over 16 amino acids. The V segment lost 6 bases and the J segment 6 bases; nucleotides outside the gene matches: 8. In DNA form, the CDR3 reads TGTGCCAGCAGCATGACTAGCGGGAGGGCTGTGGATACGCAGTATTTT. It codes for CASSMTSGRAVDTQYF.

The gene calls are TRBV7-3 and TRBJ2-1, with D possibly matching TRBD2 (7 bases). This CDR3 has 14 residues. V was trimmed by 2 bases and J by 11 bases, leaving 16 bases between them. The V gene's germline CDR1 is SGHTA and CDR2 FQGTGA. CDR3 in amino acids: CASSLEGRGTKQFF. The CDR3 region has the DNA TGTGCCAGCAGCTTAGAAGGTAGGGGGACTAAGCAGTTCTTC.

This sequence joins TRBV10-3 and TRBJ1-1; D remains ambiguous. The CDR3 is 14 amino acids. Germline CDR1 ENHRY, CDR2 SYGVKD. V lost 0 bases, J lost 4 bases, and 9 bases lay in between. CDR3 amino acids: CAISESSGSTEAFF. DNA for the CDR3: TGTGCCATCAGTGAGTCGTCCGGGAGCACTGAAGCTTTCTTT.

The chain uses TRBV11-2 and TRBJ2-5; maybe TRBD2 (6 bases). CDR3 size: 13 residues. V was clipped by 11 bases and J by 3 bases, with 16 bases between them. Germline V gene sequence: CDR1 SGHAT, CDR2 FQNNGV. The CDR3 is CAASRRAEETQYF. The CDR3 nucleotides are TGTGCCGCCTCCCGGAGGGCCGAAGAGACCCAGTACTTC.